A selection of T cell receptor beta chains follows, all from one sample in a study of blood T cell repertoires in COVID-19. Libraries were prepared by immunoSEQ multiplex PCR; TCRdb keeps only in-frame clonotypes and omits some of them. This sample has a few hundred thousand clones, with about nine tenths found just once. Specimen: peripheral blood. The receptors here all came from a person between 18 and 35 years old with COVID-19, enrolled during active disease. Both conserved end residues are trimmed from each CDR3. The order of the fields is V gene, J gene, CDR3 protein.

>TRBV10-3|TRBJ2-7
AISDGGEQY
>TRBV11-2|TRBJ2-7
ASSSLSIADSYEQY
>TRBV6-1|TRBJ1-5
ASSAYTAGRWQPQH
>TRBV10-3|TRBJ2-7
AISETGAYEQY
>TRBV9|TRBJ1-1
ASSQGKNTEAF
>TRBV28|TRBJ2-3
ASTPSAGTSGRWGTDTQY
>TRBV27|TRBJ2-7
ASSLSGRGYEQY
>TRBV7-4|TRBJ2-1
ASSALAGAVRSSYNEQF
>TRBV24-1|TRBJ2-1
ATSDRYQAGPYNEQF
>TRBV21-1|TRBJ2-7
ARRQGRWNEQY
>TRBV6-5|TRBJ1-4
ASRASGPTNEKLF
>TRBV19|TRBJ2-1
ASSMGDRDGSYNEQF
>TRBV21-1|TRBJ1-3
ASSNFCPRGPVDTIY
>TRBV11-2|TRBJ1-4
ASSLEYSHGEKLF
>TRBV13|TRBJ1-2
ASSPGTGYYGYT
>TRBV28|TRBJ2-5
ASSTQLLAQETQY
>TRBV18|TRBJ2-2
ASSPGSYTGELF
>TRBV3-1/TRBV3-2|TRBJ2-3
ASSPTGDTQY
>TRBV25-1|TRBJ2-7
ASSSIDRDKNEQY
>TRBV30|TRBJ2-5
AASGTEKETQY
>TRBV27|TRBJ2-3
ASSLGRAHTQY
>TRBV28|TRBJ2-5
ASSGSGGLKETQY
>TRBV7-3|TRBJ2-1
ASSLKGDNEQF
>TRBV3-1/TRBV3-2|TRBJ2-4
ASSPGQGRAKNIQY
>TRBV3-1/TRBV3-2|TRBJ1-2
ASSLGQGSGYT
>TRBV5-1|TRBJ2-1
ASSPGTGSLNEQF
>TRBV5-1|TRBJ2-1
ASSPGGGDYNEQF
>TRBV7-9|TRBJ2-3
ASSLLQGRPTDTQY
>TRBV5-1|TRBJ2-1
ASSLQGNPYNEQF
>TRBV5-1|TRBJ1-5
ASSLGPGSGKQPQH
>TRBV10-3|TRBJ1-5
AISESGDQPQH
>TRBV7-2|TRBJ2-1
ASSLFHSGTLYNEQF